What follows are 5 T cell receptor beta chains derived from one specimen sequenced in a study of cytomegalovirus exposure and HLA in healthy donors. Here immunoSEQ multiplex PCR was the method, and the copy in TCRdb shows in-frame clones only, minus some. The sample holds approximately 270,000 clones, 85% to 90% seen once. Sequenced sample: PBMCs. These receptor sequences come from a woman between 18 and 29 years old in good health and CMV-seronegative.

V and J are TRBV6-5 and TRBJ2-3; D perhaps matches TRBD1 (5 bases). The CDR3 runs 14 residues. The germline V and J ends were trimmed by 9 bases and 1 base, with 14 bases remaining between them. CDR1 MNHEY and CDR2 SVGAGI come from the germline V gene. The CDR3 DNA reads TGTGCCAGTAGATACGTCAGGGGCACAGATACGCAGTATTTT. It specifies CASRYVRGTDTQYF.

J is TRBJ1-6 and V is TRBV19; 9 bases match TRBD1. CDR1 is LNHDA, CDR2 SQIVND, per germline (reference sequence). The CDR3 extends over 14 amino acids. The ends lost 6 bases at V and 7 bases at J; junction bases unmatched: 4. Here the CDR3 reads CASRWTGENSPLHF. The CDR3 DNA follows: TGTGCCAGTAGGTGGACAGGGGAAAATTCACCCCTCCACTTT.

This sequence joins TRBV18 and TRBJ1-1; 7 bases are a match to TRBD1. Trimming cost V 4 bases and J 0 bases; bases outside gene matches: 8. Germline V lookup: CDR1 KGHSH, CDR2 LQKENI. This CDR3 comprises 16 residues. In DNA form, the CDR3 reads TGTGCCAGCTCACAAGCATCCGGGACAGTGAACACTGAAGCTTTCTTT. Protein: CASSQASGTVNTEAFF.

This chain connects TRBV28 to TRBJ1-1; 8 nucleotides line up with TRBD1. CDR1 and CDR2 (germline): MDHEN, SYDVKM. CDR3 length: 14 amino acids. V lost 2 bases to trimming and J lost 10 bases; unmatched junction nucleotides: 9. In DNA form, the CDR3 reads TGTGCCAGCAGTTTACCGGACAGGGTCGCTTCAGCTTTCTTT. Its translation is CASSLPDRVASAFF.

The chain uses TRBV7-3 and TRBJ2-7; perhaps TRBD2 as D (5 bases). CDR3 length: 14 residues. V was trimmed by 2 bases and J by 2 bases, leaving 10 bases between them. Germline V CDR1 and CDR2: SGHTA, FQGTGA. The CDR3 sequence: CASSLGGAAYEQYF. CDR3 in DNA: TGTGCCAGCAGCTTAGGAGGCGCCGCCTACGAGCAGTACTTC. Supplemented by reference TRBV7-3 and TRBJ2-7, the full variable domain reads GAGVSQTPSNKVTEKGKYVELRCDPISGHTALYWYRQSLGQGPEFLIYFQGTGAADDSGLPNDRFFAVRPEGSVSTLKIQRTERGDSAVYLCASSLGGAAYEQYFGPGTRLTVT.